Following are 3 T cell receptor beta chains from one sample sequenced in a study of blood T cell repertoires in COVID-19 (TCRdb year 2020). Library method: the immunoSEQ multiplex PCR assay. TCRdb mirrors the immuneACCESS table, restricted to in-frame sequences. Some clones are absent from its copies; in checked studies, under half trace to an unresolved V gene, and the reason for the others is unknown. The sample profile shows approximately 270,000 clones; over 75% of them were found once. Clones ranked in the top ten supply approximately 2% of the sample. What was sequenced was PBMCs or T cells enriched from blood (not recorded which). Source of these receptors: a woman in her forties or fifties who had recovered from COVID-19.

V usage is TRBV28 and J usage is TRBJ1-1, with D unclear. V lost 2 bases, J lost 1 base, and 8 bases lay in between. Germline lookup yields CDR1 MDHEN and CDR2 SYDVKM. The CDR3 spans 14 residues. CDR3 protein: CASSLGYRNTEAFF. CDR3 nucleotides: TGTGCCAGCAGTTTAGGTTACAGGAACACTGAAGCTTTCTTT.

The chain couples TRBV11-2 to TRBJ1-1, with 9 bases aligning to TRBD1. J gave up 1 base and V 5 bases, and 5 bases lay outside the gene matches. The germline CDR1 and CDR2 sequences are SGHAT and FQNNGV. This CDR3 comprises 15 residues. As DNA, the CDR3 is TGTGCCAGCAGCCTCCGGACAGGGGCGAACACTGAAGCTTTCTTT. Protein: CASSLRTGANTEAFF.

V and J are TRBV19 and TRBJ1-1; D possibly corresponds to TRBD1 (5 bases). V was clipped by 8 bases and J by 6 bases, with 16 bases between them. This CDR3 has 13 residues. CDR1 LNHDA and CDR2 SQIVND come from the germline V gene (reference sequence). CDR3 sequence reads: CASWPGGSAEAFF. CDR3 sequence (DNA): TGTGCCAGTTGGCCCGGGGGAAGCGCTGAAGCTTTCTTT.